Reported below is one TCR beta chain. Per the original methods: Estimated nucleated cell counts came from reference gene primer amplification. Assay used: immunoSEQ multiplex PCR; TCRdb lists only in-frame clones, some missing. The V and J calls and clone size were taken over from that table, and D and trimming were inferred from the DNA. The sample shows about 65,000 clones, nearly 85% of them seen only once. This specimen comes from a study of blood T cell repertoires in COVID-19. Study summary: Samples representing acute and convalescent COVID-19 were sourced from the United States, Italy and Spain. T cells, B-cell-depleted T cells, or PBMCs supplied cDNA or gDNA.

In germline, CDR1 is KGHSH, CDR2 LQKENI. J was trimmed by 5 bases and V by 5 bases; bases with no gene match: 5. The CDR3 is made up of 14 amino acids. This chain uses TRBV18 with TRBJ1-5; 8 nucleotides align to TRBD1. The source material was peripheral blood. The sequence derives from a human donor in a cohort sampled during active COVID-19. The CDR3 sequence is CASSRTGRDQPQHF. DNA of the CDR3: TGTGCCAGCTCAAGGACAGGGCGGGATCAGCCCCAGCATTTT.